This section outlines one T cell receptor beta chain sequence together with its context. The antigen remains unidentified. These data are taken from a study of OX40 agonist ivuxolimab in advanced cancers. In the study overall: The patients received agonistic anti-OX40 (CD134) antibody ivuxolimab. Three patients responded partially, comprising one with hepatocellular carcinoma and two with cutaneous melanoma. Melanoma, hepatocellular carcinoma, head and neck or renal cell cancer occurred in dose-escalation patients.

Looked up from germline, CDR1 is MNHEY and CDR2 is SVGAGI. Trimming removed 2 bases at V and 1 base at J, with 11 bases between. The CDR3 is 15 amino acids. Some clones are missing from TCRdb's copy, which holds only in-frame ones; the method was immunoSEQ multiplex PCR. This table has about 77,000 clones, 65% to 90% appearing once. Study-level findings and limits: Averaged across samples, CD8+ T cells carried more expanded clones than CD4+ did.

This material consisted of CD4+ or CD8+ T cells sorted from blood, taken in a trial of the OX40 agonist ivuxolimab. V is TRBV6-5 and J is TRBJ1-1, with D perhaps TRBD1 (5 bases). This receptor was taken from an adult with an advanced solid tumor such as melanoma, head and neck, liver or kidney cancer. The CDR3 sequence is CASSYQRGSNTEAFF. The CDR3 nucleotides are TGTGCCAGCAGTTACCAGCGGGGGTCGAACACTGAAGCTTTCTTT.